The rows below give T cell receptor beta chains drawn from one sample of a study of T cell clonotyping in hematopoietic cell transplantation. Libraries were prepared by immunoSEQ multiplex PCR; TCRdb keeps only in-frame clonotypes and omits some of them. The data show approximately 75,000 clones, 94% seen once. Sequenced input: peripheral blood mononuclear cells. The receptors were gathered from a man aged 45-65 years in good health. Some clones in this sample may be carry-over from other donors' samples. Each CDR3 is given with its conserved first and last residue. The D gene is left open where the match is weak. Where a row states a size, it is once, few, many or the class of an expanded clone; other rows omit it.

D	size	V	J	CDR3	DNA
-	-	TRBV6-6	TRBJ1-5	CASMWSGGAGQPQHF	TGTGCCAGCATGTGGTCTGGCGGAGCAGGTCAGCCCCAGCATTTT
-	-	TRBV5-1	TRBJ1-3	CASSLADSSGNTIYF	TGCGCCAGCAGCTTGGCCGACAGCTCTGGAAACACCATATATTTT
-	-	TRBV5-4	TRBJ1-2	CASSLARQHYGYTF	TGTGCCAGCAGCTTGGCTCGGCAGCACTATGGCTACACCTTC
-	-	TRBV4-1	TRBJ2-5	CASSQVPDGTQYF	TGCGCCAGCAGCCAAGTCCCCGACGGGACCCAGTACTTC
TRBD2	-	TRBV28	TRBJ2-2	CASRPGGRTGELFF	TGTGCCAGCAGACCGGGGGGGCGGACCGGGGAGCTGTTTTTT
TRBD2	-	TRBV28	TRBJ2-7	CASGLENSYEQYF	TGTGCCAGCGGACTAGAAAACTCCTACGAGCAGTACTTC
TRBD1	-	TRBV6-5	TRBJ1-6	CASSWTGQGSSPLHF	TGTGCCAGCAGTTGGACGGGACAGGGGAGTTCACCCCTCCACTTT
TRBD2	-	TRBV28	TRBJ2-7	CASSSIPLAGERPYEQYF	TGTGCCAGCAGTTCGATCCCCTTAGCGGGTGAGCGACCTTACGAGCAGTACTTC
-	-	TRBV28	TRBJ1-4	CASSLHINSATNEKLFF	TGTGCCAGCAGTTTACATATTAACAGTGCAACTAATGAAAAACTGTTTTTT
-	few	TRBV7-2	TRBJ2-2	CASSSLNTGELFF	TGTGCCAGCAGTTCCCTCAACACCGGGGAGCTGTTTTTT
-	-	TRBV4-2	TRBJ2-4	CASSQDDGGGIQYF	TGTGCCAGCAGCCAAGATGACGGGGGCGGCATTCAGTACTTC
-	-	TRBV19	TRBJ2-3	CASSTTSTDTQYF	TGTGCCAGTAGTACAACTAGCACAGATACGCAGTATTTT
-	-	TRBV28	TRBJ2-7	CASSVTILEQYF	TGTGCCAGCAGTGTGACTATCCTCGAGCAGTACTTC
-	-	TRBV6-1	TRBJ2-3	CASSNGPRGDTQYF	TGTGCCAGCAGCAACGGGCCCCGCGGAGATACGCAGTATTTT
-	-	TRBV15	TRBJ2-1	CATSRGRVNEQFF	TGTGCCACCAGCAGAGGGAGGGTCAATGAGCAGTTCTTC
TRBD2	-	TRBV5-1	TRBJ2-3	CASSFLAGVTDTQYF	TGCGCCAGCAGCTTCCTAGCGGGGGTAACAGATACGCAGTATTTT
TRBD1	few	TRBV28	TRBJ2-7	CASSHPGQGYEQYF	TGTGCCAGCAGCCATCCGGGACAGGGCTACGAGCAGTACTTC
-	-	TRBV14	TRBJ1-2	CASSQRQDYGYTF	TGTGCCAGCAGCCAAAGGCAGGACTATGGCTACACCTTC
TRBD2	-	TRBV14	TRBJ2-3	CASSQSPSGRSADTQYF	TGTGCCAGCAGCCAATCACCTAGCGGGAGATCGGCAGATACGCAGTATTTT